This entry describes one T cell receptor beta chain. This clone was seen more than once but under ten times. Its antigen is currently not known. No much larger clone is present one base from it, and per-base qualities are unavailable. The sample is drawn from a study of blood T cell repertoires in COVID-19 (TCRdb year 2020). With respect to the entire study: Samples covering the acute and convalescent phases of COVID-19 were provided by collaborators in the United States, Italy and Spain. The prospective study material was composed of cDNA or gDNA derived from T cells, B-cell-depleted T cells, or PBMCs. Subjects who had been exposed to COVID-19, were actively infected with it, or had recovered from it provided the deeply sampled blood TCRbeta repertoires that made up the dataset. A freely available public database, intended as a resource for researchers studying the immune response to SARS-CoV-2, is where the repertoires were released. The samples were drawn from the first 160 participants of the ongoing ImmuneRACE study and from 950 to 1,500 subjects provided by 6 global collaborators. Sample metadata almost always included a de-identified subject ID, COVID-19 status, age in years and sex. HLA class I and class II types, where available, came from metadata supplied by the sample provider rather than from assay-based typing. Study-level results and caveats: How much clinical and demographic metadata was included differed by source and by participant, and the metadata was provided uncurated.

V and J lose 4 bases and 8 bases, and a span of 15 bases separates them. Based on the germline V gene, the CDR1 and CDR2 sequences are MGHDK and SYGVNS. The CDR3 has 14 amino acids, counting the end cysteine and phenylalanine. Here the CDR3 DNA is all that survives: 42 bases in frame from base 1. TCRbeta CDR3 regions were amplified from genomic DNA by means of the immunoSEQ Assay, a bias-controlled multiplex PCR. On the authors' methods: Within the assay, amplification of reference gene primers was used to estimate how many nucleated cells each sample contained. Sequence reads were collapsed and filtered to measure the absolute abundance of every unique TCRbeta CDR3 rearrangement. For each sample, productive Simpson clonality was calculated as the square root of Simpson's diversity index over productive rearrangements. TCRdb took over this immuneACCESS table, retaining in-frame rearrangements with V and J assigned. Such tables are incomplete; in checked studies, under half of the missing clones stem from an unresolved V gene, and the remainder is unexplained. The V and J calls and clone size were taken over from that table, and D and trimming were inferred from the DNA. Counted in this sample were around 340,000 clones; roughly nine tenths of them appeared once. 3% to 4% of the sample is held by the ten biggest clonotypes.

At one collaborating source in Seattle, patients were enrolled during active infection and were followed longitudinally through the course of disease. Each collaborating institution followed its own protocols to collect whole blood in K2EDTA tubes. Collaborator samples were shipped for TCRbeta analysis as frozen whole blood, isolated PBMCs, or DNA extracted from either sample type. Sequencing was performed on peripheral blood. The chain joins TRBV25-1 to TRBJ1-5; no D segment can be confidently identified. This sequence was found in a woman aged 55-69 years with COVID-19, enrolled during active disease. The bases are TGTGCCAGCAGTGCCAGCGGGGATCGTAAGCCCCAGCATTTT. It translates to CASSASGDRKPQHF.